This T cell receptor (beta chain) was profiled in a study of T cells in localized non-small cell lung cancer. This CDR3 contains 15 residues. The V gene's germline CDR1 is SGHNT and CDR2 YYREEE (reference sequence). Profiled with immunoSEQ multiplex PCR; TCRdb holds only in-frame clones, not every one. The table has tens of thousands of clones, approximately 80% seen once. Specimen: PBMCs, collected before any cancer treatment. This clonotype originated in a man aged 40 to 70 with stage II lung adenocarcinoma. The chain joins TRBV5-4 to TRBJ2-5; 8 bases fit TRBD2. TRBJ2-7 explains the end of the DNA better; the J call may be wrong. CDR3 residues: CASSLGGGQSYEQYF. DNA for the CDR3: TGTGCCAGCAGCTTGGGCGGGGGGCAATCCTACGAGCAGTACTTC.